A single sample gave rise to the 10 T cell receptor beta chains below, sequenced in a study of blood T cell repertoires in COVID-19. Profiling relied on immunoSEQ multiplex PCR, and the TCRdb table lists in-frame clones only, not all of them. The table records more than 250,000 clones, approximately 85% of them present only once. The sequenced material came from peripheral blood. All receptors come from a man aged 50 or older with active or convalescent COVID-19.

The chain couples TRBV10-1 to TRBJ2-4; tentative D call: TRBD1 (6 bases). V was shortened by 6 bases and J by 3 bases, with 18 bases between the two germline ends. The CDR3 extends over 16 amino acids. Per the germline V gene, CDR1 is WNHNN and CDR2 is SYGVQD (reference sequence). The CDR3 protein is CASRAGARGIKNIQYF. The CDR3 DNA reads TGCGCCAGCAGGGCAGGGGCGAGGGGTATCAAAAACATTCAGTACTTC.

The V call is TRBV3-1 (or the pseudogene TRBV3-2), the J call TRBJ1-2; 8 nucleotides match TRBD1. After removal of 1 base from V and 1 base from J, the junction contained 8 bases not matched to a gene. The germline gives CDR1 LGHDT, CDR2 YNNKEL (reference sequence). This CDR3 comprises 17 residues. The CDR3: CASSQGARGRSNYGYTF. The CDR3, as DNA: TGTGCCAGCAGCCAAGGTGCCAGGGGGCGAAGTAACTATGGCTACACCTTC.

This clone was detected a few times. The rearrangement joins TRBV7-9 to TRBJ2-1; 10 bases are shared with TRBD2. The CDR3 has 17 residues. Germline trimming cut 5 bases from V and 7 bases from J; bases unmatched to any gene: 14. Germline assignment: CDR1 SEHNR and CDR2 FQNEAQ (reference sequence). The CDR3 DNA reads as TGTGCCAGCAGCCCGCAGGGGGCTAGCGGGAGAAGGAATGAGCAGTTCTTC. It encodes CASSPQGASGRRNEQFF.

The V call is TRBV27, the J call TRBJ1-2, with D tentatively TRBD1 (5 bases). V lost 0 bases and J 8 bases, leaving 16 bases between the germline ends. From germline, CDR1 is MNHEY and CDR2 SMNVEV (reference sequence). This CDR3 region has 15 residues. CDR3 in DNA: TGTGCCAGCAGTTTATCACAGGCCAGCGCAACCGGCTACACCTTC. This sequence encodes CASSLSQASATGYTF.

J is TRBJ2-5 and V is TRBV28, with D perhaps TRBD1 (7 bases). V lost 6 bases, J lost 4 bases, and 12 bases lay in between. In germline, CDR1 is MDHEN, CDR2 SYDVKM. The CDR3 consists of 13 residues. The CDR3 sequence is CASSQGGGETQYF. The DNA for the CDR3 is TGTGCCAGCAGCCAGGGGGGCGGAGAGACCCAGTACTTC.

The DNA of the CDR3 is TGTGCCAGCAGTTTTCTGGACAGGGGGCGTGAAAAACTGTTTTTT. This codes for CASSFLDRGREKLFF. The V gene is TRBV6-6, the J gene TRBJ1-4; 11 bases are shared with TRBD1. The V segment lost 4 bases and the J segment 7 bases; nucleotides outside the gene matches: 5. The CDR3 sequence is 15 residues long. Germline V gives CDR1 MNHNY, CDR2 SVGAGI (reference sequence).

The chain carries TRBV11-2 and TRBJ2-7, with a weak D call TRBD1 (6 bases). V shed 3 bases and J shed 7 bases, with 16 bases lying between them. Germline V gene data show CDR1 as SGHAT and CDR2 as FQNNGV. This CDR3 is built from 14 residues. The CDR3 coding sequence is TGTGCCAGCAGCTTTGGGACACGAAGGGAGGAGCAGTACTTC. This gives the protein CASSFGTRREEQYF.

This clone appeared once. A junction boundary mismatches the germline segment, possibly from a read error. CDR3 sequence: CASSQDRVVTIF. As DNA, the CDR3 is TGCGCCAGCAGCCAAGATCGGGTAGTTACTATCTTT. This chain connects TRBV4-1 to TRBJ1-1; D is uncertain. The CDR3 totals 12 residues. Germline V gene lookup returns CDR1 MGHRA and CDR2 YSYEKL.

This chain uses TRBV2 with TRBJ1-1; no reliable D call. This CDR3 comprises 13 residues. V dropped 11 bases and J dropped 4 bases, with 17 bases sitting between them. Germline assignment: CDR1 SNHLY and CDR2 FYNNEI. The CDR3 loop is CAGSTQSLTEAFF. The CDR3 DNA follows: TGTGCCGGTAGCACGCAATCCCTCACTGAAGCTTTCTTT. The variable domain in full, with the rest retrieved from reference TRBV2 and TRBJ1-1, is EPEVTQTPSHQVTQMGQEVILRCVPISNHLYFYWYRQILGQKVEFLVSFYNNEISEKSEIFDDQFSVERPDGSNFTLKIRSTKLEDSAMYFCAGSTQSLTEAFFGQGTRLTVV.

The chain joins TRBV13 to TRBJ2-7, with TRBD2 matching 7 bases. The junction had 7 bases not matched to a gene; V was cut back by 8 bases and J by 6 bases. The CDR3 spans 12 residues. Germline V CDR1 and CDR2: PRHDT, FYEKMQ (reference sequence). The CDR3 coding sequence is TGTGCCAGCGGGCGGGAGAAAACCGAGCAGTACTTC. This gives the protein CASGREKTEQYF. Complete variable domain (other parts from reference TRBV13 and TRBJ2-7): AAGVIQSPRHLIKEKRETATLKCYPIPRHDTVYWYQQGPGQDPQFLISFYEKMQSDKGSIPDRFSAQQFSDYHSELNMSSLELGDSALYFCASGREKTEQYFGPGTRLTVT.